These 27 T cell receptor delta chains were sequenced from one sample in a study of delta chains in infants with herpesvirus infections. TCR cDNA was made from PBMC RNA with gamma- and delta-chain-specific primers. TCRdb re-called clones from the RT-PCR reads using CATT. The sample has some 500 delta-chain clones; 12% are singletons. Sequenced material: peripheral blood, taken at time point 2 of longitudinal follow-up. Receptors were obtained from a human donor who was a Ugandan infant, either HIV-exposed or HIV-unexposed (not recorded which).

Relative to its sample, this clone is large. The chain's CDR3 is CALPFLKTGVPSYTDKLIF. DNA for the CDR3: TGTGCCTTACCCTTCCTAAAGACCGGGGTCCCCTCGTACACCGATAAACTCATCTTT. The rearrangement uses TRDV3 and TRDJ1; 8 bases line up with TRDD2. Germline-derived CDR1 and CDR2 are TVYSNPD and GDNSRS (reference sequence). V lost 3 bases and J lost 0; bases outside the gene matches: 21. This CDR3 has 19 amino acids.

With regard to this clone: A far larger clone lies a single base away; this is likely a read error. This chain uses TRDV1 with TRDJ1; D not resolved. This CDR3 region has 20 residues. Germline assignment: CDR1 TSWWSYY and CDR2 QGS. V gave up 1 base and J gave up 2 bases, with 26 bases separating them. The CDR3 loop is CALGERKDYERTLLTDKLIF. CDR3 sequence (DNA): TGTGCTCTTGGGGAACGGAAGGACTACGAACGGACCCTCTTGACCGATAAACTCATCTTT.

This clone has a handful of counts. It is likely a read error: a sequence one base away is far more abundant. Other DNA sequences in the same sample also yield this CDR3. This rearrangement joins TRDV1 to TRDJ1; 8 positions match TRDD3. The CDR3 totals 27 residues. Looked up from germline, CDR1 is TSWWSYY and CDR2 is QGS. The CDR3: CALGELKIYLFSNRGDITGFNTDKLIF. In DNA, the CDR3 is TGTGCTCTTGGGGAACTTAAGATTTACCTCTTTTCTAATCGGGGGGATATTACGGGATTTAACACCGACAAACTCATCTTT.

In its sample, this clone was seen a few times. This likely reflects a read error, since a far larger clone is one base away. V usage is TRAV38-2/DV8 and J usage is TRDJ1, with TRDD3 matching over 13 bases. CDR1 is TSESDYY, CDR2 QEAYKQQN, per germline. There are 25 residues in the CDR3. CDR3 residues: CAYRRLQSYAVSTGGYDRSTNKLIF. For the CDR3, the DNA is TGTGCTTATAGGAGGCTACAGTCCTACGCCGTGAGTACTGGGGGATACGATCGGTCCACCAATAAACTCATCTTT.

This clone is large. The J gene is TRDJ3, the V gene TRDV2; 10 bases are shared with TRDD3. The CDR3 covers 18 residues. The V gene's germline CDR1 is GEAIGNYY and CDR2 EKD. With V trimmed by 1 base and J by 0 bases, 2 bases remained unmatched. The CDR3 reads CACDTGGYHSWDTRQMFF. The DNA of the CDR3 is TGTGCCTGTGACACTGGGGGATACCACTCCTGGGACACCCGACAGATGTTTTTC.

Concerning this clone itself: A read error likely explains this, since a far larger clone differs by one base. The CDR3 DNA reads as TGTGCTCTTGGGCTCCACCTCTTCCTACTGGGGGGCGCTTTGACAGCACAACTCTTCTTT. This translates into CALGLHLFLLGGALTAQLFF. The chain combines TRDV1 with TRDJ2; TRDD2 or TRDD3 may be the D gene (8 bases each). V dropped 5 bases and J dropped 0 bases, with 25 bases sitting between them. CDR3 length: 20 residues. CDR1 and CDR2 from the germline V gene are TSWWSYY and QGS.

This clone qualifies as large. The V and J genes are TRDV2 and TRDJ3; 12 nucleotides match TRDD3. The V segment lost 0 bases and the J segment 1 base; nucleotides outside the gene matches: 9. Germline CDR1 GEAIGNYY, CDR2 EKD. The CDR3 runs to 21 residues. The CDR3 here is CACDTVLGDTGKSWDTRQMFF. The DNA of the CDR3 is TGTGCCTGTGACACCGTACTGGGGGATACTGGGAAATCCTGGGACACCCGACAGATGTTTTTC.

This clone was seen a few times. Being one base from a much bigger clone, this may be a read error. J is TRDJ1 and V is TRDV1; D tentatively fits TRDD2 or TRDD3 (5 bases each). Trimming cost V 0 bases and J 1 base, with 33 bases left between them. This CDR3 contains 23 residues. Per germline, CDR1 TSWWSYY and CDR2 QGS. Written as DNA, the CDR3 is TGTGCTCTTGGGGAACTAGGAGTCCTAAATGTAGTTTGGATAGGCCCTACCACCGATAAACTCATCTTT. Its protein is CALGELGVLNVVWIGPTTDKLIF.

By sample share, this clone is large. Other DNA sequences of this sample code for an identical CDR3. The chain links TRDV1 to TRDJ1; 8 positions agree with TRDD3. The CDR3 length is 23 residues. The germline gives CDR1 TSWWSYY, CDR2 QGS. Unmatched junction bases numbered 26, after V lost 0 bases and J lost 2 bases. CDR3 residues: CALGELSSSRLRFGGLCTDKLIF. CDR3 coding DNA: TGTGCTCTTGGGGAACTATCCTCCTCCCGTTTACGCTTTGGGGGATTATGTACCGATAAACTCATCTTT.

Notes on this clone: It is likely a read error: a sequence one base away is far more abundant. This chain uses TRDV2 with TRDJ2; D may be TRDD3 (6 bases). From germline, CDR1 is GEAIGNYY and CDR2 EKD. The CDR3 loop spans 17 amino acids. CDR3 coding DNA: TGTGCCCGTGACCCCCTCAGGGTGGGGGTCATGACAGCACAACTCTTCTTT. It yields the protein CARDPLRVGVMTAQLFF.

A word on this clone: A read error likely explains this, since a far larger clone differs by one base. The gene calls are TRDV3 and TRDJ1; D unresolved. No J gene is reported in TCRdb; it was inferred here by comparing the DNA with germline. Looked up from germline, CDR1 is TVYSNPD and CDR2 is GDNSRS (reference sequence). The CDR3 covers 17 residues. The CDR3 is CAFGLGGLRPYTDKLIF. DNA for the CDR3: TGCGCCTTTGGGCTTGGCGGCCTCCGGCCCTACACCGATAAACTCATCTTT. Full variable domain (outside the CDR3, taken from reference TRDV3 and TRDJ1): CDKVTQSSPDQTVASGSEVVLLCTYDTVYSNPDLFWYRIRPDYSFQFVFYGDNSRSEGADFTQGRFSVKHILTQKAFHLVISPVRTEDSATYYCAFGLGGLRPYTDKLIFGKGTRVTVEP.

A word on this clone: This is likely an artifact of a read error, given a far larger clone one base away. CDR3 sequence (DNA): TGTGCCTGTGACACTGTACTGGGGGATACGCGGAGCTCCAGGGACACCCGACAGATGTTTTTC. Translating it yields CACDTVLGDTRSSRDTRQMFF. V gene TRDV2 combines with J gene TRDJ3; TRDD3 matches 13 bases. TCRdb lists no J gene, so it was determined here by aligning the DNA to germline. Germline V lookup: CDR1 GEAIGNYY, CDR2 EKD. The CDR3 contains 21 residues.

This chain uses TRDV1 with TRDJ1; D unclear. The CDR3 is 13 residues long. V was cut by 7 bases and J by 0 bases, with 9 bases left in between. CDR1 is TSWWSYY, CDR2 QGS, per germline. CDR3 sequence: CALETPYTDKLIF. The CDR3 DNA sequence: TGTGCTCTTGAGACCCCGTACACCGATAAACTCATCTTT.

By its share, this clone is medium-sized (0.01 to 0.1%). The chain recombines TRDV1 with TRDJ1, with 8 bases fitting TRDD3. After removal of 1 base from V and 2 bases from J, the junction contained 18 bases not matched to a gene. Germline values: CDR1 TSWWSYY, CDR2 QGS. The CDR3 extends over 20 amino acids. DNA of the CDR3: TGTGCTCTTGGGGAACCCAGAGGGAGATTCCTGGGGGACAGAACCGATAAACTCATCTTT. Translating gives CALGEPRGRFLGDRTDKLIF.

This clone was picked up a small number of times. One junction end does not reproduce the germline sequence, and a read error may be involved. The chain has TRDV1 and TRDJ3; the D gene is possibly TRDD3 (6 bases). Germline V gene sequence: CDR1 TSWWSYY, CDR2 QGS. This CDR3 comprises 22 residues. CDR3 DNA sequence: TGTGCTCTTGGCGCCAGGGCGGGGGAGTTCCGAGGGTCCTCCTGGGACCCCCGACAGATGTTTTTC. It is translated as CALGARAGEFRGSSWDPRQMFF.

This clone has more than one count but fewer than ten. This may be a read error, as it is one base from a much larger clone. The chain is built from TRDV1 and TRDJ1, with 12 positions matching TRDD3. Germline assignment: CDR1 TSWWSYY and CDR2 QGS. Unmatched junction bases numbered 7, after V lost 2 bases and J lost 3 bases. This CDR3 spans 17 amino acids. Written as DNA, the CDR3 is TGTGCTCTTGGGGAAGGGTACTGGGGGATACAGCCCGATAAACTCATCTTT. Protein sequence: CALGEGYWGIQPDKLIF.

Concerning this clone itself: A far larger clone is one base from this, pointing to a likely read error. This chain links TRDV1 with TRDJ1, with 7 bases fitting TRDD2. CDR3 length equals 17 residues. The germline V gene encodes CDR1 TSWWSYY and CDR2 QGS. The CDR3 loop reads CALRDHIFLRLGDKLIF. The CDR3 nucleotides read TGTGCTCTTAGGGACCACATTTTCCTACGGTTGGGGGATAAACTCATCTTT.

Relative to its sample, this clone is large. The chain uses TRDV1 and TRDJ1, with 13 positions matching TRDD3. With V trimmed by 0 bases and J by 0 bases, 16 bases remained unmatched. Germline CDR1 TSWWSYY, CDR2 QGS. The CDR3 sequence is 22 residues long. As DNA, the CDR3 is TGTGCTCTTGGGGAACTAGGGATTTCCATACTGGGGGATACGTCGTACACCGATAAACTCATCTTT. Encoded protein: CALGELGISILGDTSYTDKLIF.

This clone was observed a handful of times. A far larger clone is only one base removed, so a read error is likely. The chain employs TRDV1 and TRDJ2; 9 bases match TRDD3. CDR1 and CDR2 from the germline V gene are TSWWSYY and QGS. This CDR3 has 20 amino acids. Trimming at V came to 5 bases and at J to 0 bases, leaving 16 bases not matched to a gene. The CDR3 here is CALGLHLCLLGDALTAQLFF. The DNA of the CDR3 is TGTGCTCTTGGGCTCCACCTCTGCCTACTGGGGGACGCTTTGACAGCACAACTCTTCTTT.

The count of this clone is one. With a far larger clone one base away, a read error is the likely cause. This chain uses TRAV29/DV5 with TRDJ1, with 8 nucleotides matching TRDD3. The J gene was missing in TCRdb and was found by matching the end of the DNA to germline. Trimming removed 1 base from V and 0 bases from J; junction bases left unmatched: 26. Germline loops: CDR1 NSMFDY, CDR2 ISSIKDK. This CDR3 region has 22 residues. The chain's CDR3 is CAASFGEPTGGYGLRYTDKLIF. The CDR3, as DNA: TGTGCAGCAAGCTTCGGAGAGCCCACTGGGGGTTACGGGTTAAGGTACACCGATAAACTCATCTTT.

This clone is large. The chain has TRDV1 and TRDJ1, with a possible D match to TRDD3 (5 bases). V was pared by 8 bases and J by 0 bases, with 16 bases between. CDR3 length: 15 amino acids. The germline CDR1 and CDR2 sequences are TSWWSYY and QGS. CDR3 bases: TGTGCTCTTCCGAGAGGGGAGTACGACACCGATAAACTCATCTTT. It encodes CALPRGEYDTDKLIF.

The J gene was recorded as TRDJ1; no V gene was called; the D call TRDD3 from the table was never checked on the DNA. This CDR3 spans 14 amino acids. CDR3 bases: TGTTCGGTACTGGGGGAGAGAAACACCGATAAACTCATCTTT. This codes for CSVLGERNTDKLIF.

Of note for this clone: This could be a read error, since a much larger clone is one nucleotide away. The chain recombines TRDV1 with TRDJ1; perhaps TRDD3 as D (6 bases). This CDR3 spans 17 amino acids. Germline loops: CDR1 TSWWSYY, CDR2 QGS. V lost 2 bases and J 3 bases, leaving 19 bases between the germline ends. This CDR3 is CALGEGYWRIHPDKLIF. CDR3 bases: TGTGCTCTTGGGGAAGGGTACTGGAGGATACATCCCGATAAACTCATCTTT.

The rearrangement uses TRDV2 and TRDJ2, with 10 bases identical to TRDD3. The CDR3 is made up of 14 amino acids. CDR1 and CDR2 from the germline V gene are GEAIGNYY and EKD. CDR3 nucleotides: TGTGCATATGACGTACTGGGGGATACAGCACAACTCTTCTTT. It specifies CAYDVLGDTAQLFF.

This clone is labeled large. V gene TRDV2 combines with J gene TRDJ1, with D possibly called TRDD2 or TRDD3 (6 bases each). Trimming removed 4 bases from V and 0 bases from J, with 29 bases in between. The CDR3 runs 20 residues. CDR1 and CDR2 from the germline V gene are GEAIGNYY and EKD. The CDR3 coding sequence is TGTGCCTGTGATGACATCCTACGTTACCCCCTGGGGACTCACACCGATAAACTCATCTTT. Amino acids: CACDDILRYPLGTHTDKLIF.

This clone rates as large. The sample carries other DNA sequences with the same CDR3. This sequence joins TRDV1 and TRDJ2, with D hard to call. Germline values: CDR1 TSWWSYY, CDR2 QGS. Deletions cut 2 bases from V and 1 base from J, with 14 bases between. This CDR3 is 17 amino acids long. The CDR3 nucleotides read TGTGCTCTTGGGGAAGGATCAGAGGAGGGTTTGACAGCACAACTCTTCTTT. It translates to CALGEGSEEGLTAQLFF.

This clone has a handful of counts. This sequence may be a read error, since a much larger clone differs from it by one base. The chain combines TRDV1 with TRDJ1; D unresolved. CDR3 length equals 16 residues. Per the germline V gene, CDR1 is TSWWSYY and CDR2 is QGS. Trimming left V 2 bases short and J 8 bases short, with 21 bases between. The CDR3 DNA sequence: TGTGCTCTTGGGGAAGGGAAACATCGGCCGGCCGCAAAACTCATCTTT. This encodes CALGEGKHRPAAKLIF.